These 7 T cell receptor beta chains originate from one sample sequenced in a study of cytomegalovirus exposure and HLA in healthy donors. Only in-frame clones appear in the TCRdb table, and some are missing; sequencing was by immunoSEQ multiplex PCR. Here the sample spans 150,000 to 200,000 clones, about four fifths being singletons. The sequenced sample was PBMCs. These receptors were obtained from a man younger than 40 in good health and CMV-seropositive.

In DNA form, the CDR3 reads TGTGCCAGCAAGAGGGACTCGAGCTCCTACGAGCAGTACTTC. Residues: CASKRDSSSYEQYF. This sequence joins TRBV2 and TRBJ2-7; possible D gene TRBD2, 6 bases. CDR1 and CDR2 (germline): SNHLY, FYNNEI. The CDR3 is made up of 14 amino acids. V lost 7 bases and J 0 bases, leaving 13 bases between the germline ends.

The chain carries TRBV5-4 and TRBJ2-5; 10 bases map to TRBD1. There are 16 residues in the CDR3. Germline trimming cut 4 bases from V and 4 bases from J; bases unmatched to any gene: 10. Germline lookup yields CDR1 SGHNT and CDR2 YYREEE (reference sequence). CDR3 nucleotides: TGTGCCAGCAGCCAAAAGGGGACAGGGGCCATAGAGACCCAGTACTTC. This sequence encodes CASSQKGTGAIETQYF.

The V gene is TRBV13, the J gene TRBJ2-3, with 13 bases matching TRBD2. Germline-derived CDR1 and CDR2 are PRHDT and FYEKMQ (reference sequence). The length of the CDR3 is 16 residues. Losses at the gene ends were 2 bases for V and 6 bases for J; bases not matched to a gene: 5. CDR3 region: CASSLRLAGGLDTQYF. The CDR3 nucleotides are TGTGCCAGCAGCTTAAGACTAGCGGGGGGTTTGGATACGCAGTATTTT.

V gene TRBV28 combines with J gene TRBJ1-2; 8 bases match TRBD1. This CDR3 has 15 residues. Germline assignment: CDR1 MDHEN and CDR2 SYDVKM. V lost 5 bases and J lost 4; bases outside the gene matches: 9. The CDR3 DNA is TGTGCCAGCAGTCTAGGGACAGGTGCACTCTATGGCTACACCTTC. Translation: CASSLGTGALYGYTF.

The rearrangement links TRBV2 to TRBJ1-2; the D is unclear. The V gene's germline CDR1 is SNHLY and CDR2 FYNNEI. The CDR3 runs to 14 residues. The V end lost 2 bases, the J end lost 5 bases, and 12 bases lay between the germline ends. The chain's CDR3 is CASSENRGGYGYTF. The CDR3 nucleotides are TGTGCCAGCAGTGAAAACCGGGGAGGATATGGCTACACCTTC.

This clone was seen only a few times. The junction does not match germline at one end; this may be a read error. The CDR3 nucleotides read TGTGCCTGGAGACCGCCGGACAGGGAAATGAAAAATCTGTTTTTT. Protein product: CAWRPPDREMKNLFF. The chain combines TRBV30 with TRBJ1-4; 8 nucleotides agree with TRBD1. Germline CDR1 GTSNPN, CDR2 SVGIG (reference sequence). This CDR3 has 15 residues. Looking up the rest from reference TRBV30 and TRBJ1-4 gives the full variable domain: SQTIHQWPATLVQPVGSPLSLECTVEGTSNPNLYWYRQAAGRGLQLLFYSVGIGQISSEVPQNLSASRPQDRQFILSSKKLLLSDSGFYLCAWRPPDREMKNLFFGSGTQLSVL.

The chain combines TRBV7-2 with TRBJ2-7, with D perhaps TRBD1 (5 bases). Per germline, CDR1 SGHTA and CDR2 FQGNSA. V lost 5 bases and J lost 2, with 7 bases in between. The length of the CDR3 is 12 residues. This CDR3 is CASSAGPYEQYF. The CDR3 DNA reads TGTGCCAGCAGCGCAGGGCCCTACGAGCAGTACTTC.